These 3 T cell receptor beta chains were all obtained from the same sample, sequenced in a study of shared clonotypes between healthy human individuals. This table comes from immunoSEQ multiplex PCR, and its TCRdb copy is limited to in-frame clones, with some not included. This sample yields about 2,100,000 clones, of which 85% to 95% are seen a single time; around 1.7% belongs to the top ten. Positively selected for CCR7, the CD45RO-negative cells used as naive CD8 cells excluded terminally differentiated effector memory CD45RA+ cells. Input material: naive CD8+ T cells from PBMCs. The receptor source for this set is a young man in good health. Some clones in this sample may be carry-over from other donors' samples.

This clone was detected only once. V is TRBV4-3 and J is TRBJ1-4; the D is unclear. The CDR3 covers 16 residues. Germline CDR1 is LGHNA and CDR2 is YSLEER. Trimming shortened V by 1 base and J by 8 bases, and 17 bases separated the two germline ends. The CDR3 reads CASSQVWASVDEKLFF. The CDR3 region has the DNA TGCGCCAGCAGCCAAGTTTGGGCCTCCGTGGACGAAAAACTGTTTTTT.

The chain couples TRBV27 to TRBJ2-1; 7 bases map to TRBD1. Germline trimming cut 7 bases from V and 7 bases from J; bases unmatched to any gene: 10. The CDR3 runs to 14 residues. The V gene's germline CDR1 is MNHEY and CDR2 SMNVEV (reference sequence). CDR3 sequence (DNA): TGTGCCAGCATGCGGCAGGGGGTTGGGAATGAGCAGTTCTTC. Encoded protein: CASMRQGVGNEQFF.

The rearrangement joins TRBV27 to TRBJ2-1; 9 nucleotides line up with TRBD2. V lost 4 bases, J lost 5 bases, and 6 bases stayed unmatched. The CDR3 extends over 15 amino acids. Looked up from germline, CDR1 is MNHEY and CDR2 is SMNVEV (reference sequence). CDR3 in DNA: TGTGCCAGCAGTTCCCCGCTAGCGGGAAACAATGAGCAGTTCTTC. It specifies CASSSPLAGNNEQFF.